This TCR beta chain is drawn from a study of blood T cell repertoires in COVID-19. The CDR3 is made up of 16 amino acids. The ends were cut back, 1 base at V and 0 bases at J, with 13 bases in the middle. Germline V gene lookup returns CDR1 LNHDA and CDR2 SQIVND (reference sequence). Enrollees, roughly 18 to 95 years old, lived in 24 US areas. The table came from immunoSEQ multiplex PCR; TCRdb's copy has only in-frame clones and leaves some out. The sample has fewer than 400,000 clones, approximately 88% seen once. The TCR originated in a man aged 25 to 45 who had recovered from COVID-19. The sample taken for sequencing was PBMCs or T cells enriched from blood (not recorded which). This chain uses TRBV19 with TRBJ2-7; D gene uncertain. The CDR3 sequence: CASSIGGQRRSYEQYF. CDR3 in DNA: TGTGCCAGTAGTATAGGTGGCCAGCGCCGCTCCTACGAGCAGTACTTC.